This TCR beta chain was sequenced during a study of shared clonotypes between healthy human individuals. Study-wide background: Three plates were used per donor for CD4 naive, three for CD4 memory, two for CD8 naive and one for CD8 memory. General study findings and limits: Several donors held about 5% of naive CD4 clonotypes in common.

Recent vaccinations or acute infections were absent in the healthy HIV-negative adult donors. The table lists this clone with a count of one. Antigen unknown. Clones were sequenced by immunoSEQ multiplex PCR, and TCRdb holds only the in-frame ones, with some missing. The sample carries tens of thousands of clones, about 61% recorded once. V lost 2 bases, J lost 0 bases, and 4 bases stayed unmatched. The CDR3 runs 16 residues. In germline, CDR1 is ENHRY, CDR2 SYGVKD. The chain couples TRBV10-3 to TRBJ1-5, with 7 bases fitting TRBD1. This TCR was sampled from a young man in good health. Sequenced material: memory CD8+ T cells sorted from blood. Regarding subset: CD45RO+ cells pooled with CCR7-negative TemRA cells. The CDR3 region is CAISEKGTDSNQPQHF. In nucleotides, the CDR3 is TGTGCCATCAGTGAGAAAGGGACAGATAGCAATCAGCCCCAGCATTTT.